Presented here are 20 T cell receptor beta chains from one specimen sequenced in a study of OX40 agonist ivuxolimab in advanced cancers. The repertoire was sequenced with immunoSEQ multiplex PCR; TCRdb's copy has only in-frame clones and lacks some. The sample yields some 60,000 clones, roughly nine tenths seen once. This sample comprised CD4+ or CD8+ T cells sorted from blood, obtained in a trial of the OX40 agonist ivuxolimab. Every receptor here comes from an adult with an advanced solid tumor such as melanoma, head and neck, liver or kidney cancer.

As to this clone: Germline is not matched at one junction end, which may reflect a read error. The chain carries TRBV29-1 and TRBJ1-4, with 8 nucleotides matching TRBD1. From germline, CDR1 is SQVTM and CDR2 ANQGSEA. The CDR3 spans 14 residues. CDR3 in amino acids: CSVGQGGTSEKLFF. The CDR3 DNA sequence: TGCAGCGTCGGACAGGGAGGAACTAGTGAAAAACTGTTTTTT.

The chain combines TRBV10-2 with TRBJ2-1; no reliable D call. Germline values: CDR1 WSHSY, CDR2 SAAADI. The ends were cut back, 4 bases at V and 4 bases at J, with 2 bases in the middle. The CDR3 is made up of 11 amino acids. This CDR3 is CASSGYNEQFF. The CDR3 DNA is TGCGCCAGCAGTGGGTACAATGAGCAGTTCTTC.

The genes are TRBV5-4 and TRBJ2-3; D is uncertain. Germline CDR1 reads SGHNT; CDR2 reads YYREEE (reference sequence). Deletions cut 5 bases from V and 6 bases from J, with 16 bases between. The CDR3 length is 14 residues. The CDR3 protein is CASRPHGGSDTQYF. The CDR3 DNA is TGTGCCAGCAGACCCCACGGTGGTTCGGATACGCAGTATTTT.

Note on this clone: This clone may be a read error of a much larger clone one base away. The chain joins TRBV4-2 to TRBJ2-5; D gene unclear. This CDR3 has 13 residues. V lost 0 bases and J lost 7, with 9 bases in between. Germline assignment: CDR1 LGHNA and CDR2 YNFKEQ. The CDR3 region is CASSQEGWGTQYF. In DNA form, the CDR3 reads TGTGCCAGCAGCCAAGAAGGGTGGGGGACCCAGTACTTC.

In its sample, this clone was seen once. V and J are TRBV7-9 and TRBJ1-3, with D tentatively TRBD1 (6 bases). Trimming left V 5 bases short and J 9 bases short, with 20 bases between. The CDR3 runs to 15 residues. Germline-derived CDR1 and CDR2 are SEHNR and FQNEAQ (reference sequence). The CDR3 reads CASSPPAGQRGTIYF. As DNA, the CDR3 is TGTGCCAGCAGCCCCCCCGCCGGACAGAGGGGCACCATATATTTT.

This chain uses TRBV4-1 with TRBJ1-1; no clear D. The V end was cut by 4 bases, the J end by 6 bases, with 12 bases between. Looked up from germline, CDR1 is MGHRA and CDR2 is YSYEKL. This CDR3 comprises 13 residues. The CDR3 nucleotides read TGCGCCAGCAGCCTAACAGTGACCCCTGAAGCTTTCTTT. It is translated as CASSLTVTPEAFF.

The chain is built from TRBV11-3 and TRBJ2-1, with D maybe TRBD1 (6 bases). CDR1 is SGHNT and CDR2 is YENEEA in the germline V gene. The CDR3 extends over 14 amino acids. The V end was cut by 4 bases, the J end by 7 bases, with 14 bases between. In DNA form, the CDR3 reads TGTGCCAGCAGCTCCCGGGACACGGAGAATGAGCAGTTCTTC. Amino acids: CASSSRDTENEQFF.

The count of this clone is one. V usage is TRBV7-9 and J usage is TRBJ2-2; 7 nucleotides align to TRBD2. CDR1 and CDR2 from the germline V gene are SEHNR and FQNEAQ (reference sequence). This CDR3 comprises 17 residues. Unmatched junction bases numbered 10, after V lost 6 bases and J lost 0 bases. The CDR3, as DNA: TGTGCCAGCAGTACCGCCCGACTAGCCACGAACACCGGGGAGCTGTTTTTT. Translated, it gives CASSTARLATNTGELFF.

The chain couples TRBV28 to TRBJ2-3; 9 bases match TRBD2. CDR1 is MDHEN and CDR2 is SYDVKM in the germline V gene. J gave up 0 bases and V 5 bases, and 9 bases lay outside the gene matches. The CDR3 has 17 residues. The CDR3 DNA reads TGTGCCAGCAGTACGATCGGACTAGCGACAAGCACAGATACGCAGTATTTT. Protein sequence: CASSTIGLATSTDTQYF. Variable domain in full (rest from reference TRBV28 and TRBJ2-3): DVKVTQSSRYLVKRTGEKVFLECVQDMDHENMFWYRQDPGLGLRLIYFSYDVKMKEKGDIPEGYSVSREKKERFSLILESASTNQTSMYLCASSTIGLATSTDTQYFGPGTRLTVL.

The V gene is TRBV6-5, the J gene TRBJ2-3, with 11 nucleotides matching TRBD2. Germline V gene lookup returns CDR1 MNHEY and CDR2 SVGAGI. V shed 4 bases, J shed 3 bases, and the junction held 6 bases outside the gene matches. The CDR3 is 16 residues long. The DNA for the CDR3 is TGTGCCAGCAGTTTACCGCTAGCGGGGGGTACAGATACGCAGTATTTT. This translates into CASSLPLAGGTDTQYF.

This chain uses TRBV28 with TRBJ2-7; a possible D gene is TRBD2 (6 bases). The V gene's germline CDR1 is MDHEN and CDR2 SYDVKM. With 6 bases removed from V and 4 bases from J, the gap between germline ends came to 16 bases. CDR3 size: 14 residues. CDR3 region: CASRVAGLGYEQYF. CDR3 nucleotides: TGTGCCAGCAGGGTCGCGGGACTTGGGTACGAGCAGTACTTC.

The chain has TRBV5-1 and TRBJ2-2; 10 nucleotides align to TRBD2. The V gene's germline CDR1 is SGHRS and CDR2 YFSETQ. V dropped 6 bases and J dropped 3; count of bases not matched to a gene: 5. The CDR3 has 15 residues. CDR3 nucleotide sequence: TGCGCCAGCACCCCCGGGACTAGCGACACCGGGGAGCTGTTTTTT. Translating it yields CASTPGTSDTGELFF.

The V call is TRBV19, the J call TRBJ2-1, with 7 bases matching TRBD1. V was clipped by 3 bases and J by 4 bases; unmatched bases: 3. CDR3 length: 14 residues. From germline, CDR1 is LNHDA and CDR2 SQIVND (reference sequence). CDR3 amino acids: CASSMWTGYNEQFF. For the CDR3, the DNA is TGTGCCAGTAGTATGTGGACAGGATACAATGAGCAGTTCTTC.

This chain links TRBV6-1 with TRBJ2-1; D remains unclear. Germline lookup yields CDR1 MNHNS and CDR2 SASEGT. The CDR3 contains 16 residues. Trimming shortened V by 0 bases and J by 3 bases, and 12 bases separated the two germline ends. CDR3 DNA sequence: TGTGCCAGCAGTGAAGCTGCGGTAGACCTCTACAATGAGCAGTTCTTC. It encodes CASSEAAVDLYNEQFF.

The CDR3 sequence is CSVEILYNEQFF. The CDR3, as DNA: TGCAGCGTTGAAATCCTATACAATGAGCAGTTCTTC. The gene calls are TRBV29-1 and TRBJ2-1; no firm D call. Trimming stripped 2 bases from V and 4 bases from J, with 6 bases between. The length of the CDR3 is 12 residues. Germline loops: CDR1 SQVTM, CDR2 ANQGSEA.

This chain connects TRBV27 to TRBJ2-7; either TRBD1 or TRBD2 may fit D (5 bases each). V dropped 2 bases and J dropped 4 bases, with 12 bases sitting between them. Germline V gene sequence: CDR1 MNHEY, CDR2 SMNVEV (reference sequence). CDR3 length: 14 residues. The CDR3 loop reads CASSLAQGPYEQYF. DNA of the CDR3: TGTGCCAGCAGTTTAGCTCAGGGACCTTACGAGCAGTACTTC.

The V gene is TRBV10-3, the J gene TRBJ2-7, with D possibly called TRBD1 or TRBD2 (5 bases each). This CDR3 comprises 17 residues. The V end was cut by 8 bases, the J end by 1 base, with 24 bases between. Germline loops: CDR1 ENHRY, CDR2 SYGVKD. DNA for the CDR3: TGTGCCATCGGAAGAGGGACGACGGGCAAAACTTCCTACGAGCAGTACTTC. Translated, it gives CAIGRGTTGKTSYEQYF.

As for this clone: This sample also contains other DNA sequences that code for the same CDR3. CDR3 amino acids: CASSYSTGGADTQYF. The CDR3 bases are TGTGCCAGCAGTTACTCGACAGGGGGCGCAGATACGCAGTATTTT. V is TRBV6-5 and J is TRBJ2-3; 10 nucleotides match TRBD1. Germline V gene sequence: CDR1 MNHEY, CDR2 SVGAGI. V gave up 0 bases and J gave up 4 bases; unmatched junction bases: 1. The CDR3 totals 15 residues.

The chain combines TRBV19 with TRBJ1-5; 7 positions match TRBD1. With 3 bases clipped from V and 3 bases from J, the junction kept 2 bases outside the gene matches. The CDR3 has 14 residues. CDR1 LNHDA and CDR2 SQIVND come from the germline V gene (reference sequence). CDR3 sequence reads: CASSMGQTNQPQHF. CDR3 bases: TGTGCCAGTAGTATGGGACAGACCAATCAGCCCCAGCATTTT.

The chain joins TRBV7-8 to TRBJ1-1; D not resolved. The V gene lost 2 bases and the J gene lost 1 base, with 5 bases spanning the gap. The CDR3 length is 13 residues. The germline V gene encodes CDR1 SGHVS and CDR2 FQNEAQ. The CDR3 loop is CASSLTANTEAFF. The CDR3 region has the DNA TGTGCCAGCAGCTTAACAGCGAACACTGAAGCTTTCTTT. The variable domain in full, with the rest retrieved from reference TRBV7-8 and TRBJ1-1, is GAGVSQSPRYKVAKRGQDVALRCDPISGHVSLFWYQQALGQGPEFLTYFQNEAQLDKSGLPSDRFFAERPEGSVSTLKIQRTQQEDSAVYLCASSLTANTEAFFGQGTRLTVV.